This T cell receptor beta chain comes out of a study of low-dose radiotherapy and immunotherapy resistance in tumors. Across the whole study: Dosing of intravenous cyclophosphamide at 200 mg/m2 occurred every two weeks and took place one day prior to radiation and immunotherapy.

Gene-specific TRAV and TRBV primers were used for first-strand cDNA, covering alpha and beta chains. For amplifying TCRs, the PCR ran for approximately 21 cycles with Phusion, which was used together with a constant-region primer and the adapter on the V primers. A single record per CDR3 protein comes from TCRdb applying MiXCR to the reads. Counted here are around 80,000 distinct CDR3 sequences, 17% occurring once; the ten biggest clones make up roughly 1.5%. Time point denoted: after trial treatment. The treatment is: LDRT plus nivolumab, ipilimumab, low-dose cyclophosphamide and aspirin (RACIN trial). The CDR3 is 15 amino acids. From germline, CDR1 is SGHNT and CDR2 YYREEE (reference sequence). Trimming removed 4 bases from V and 11 bases from J, with 19 bases in between.

V and J are TRBV5-4 and TRBJ1-6, with D possibly being TRBD1 (5 bases). This receptor was identified in a male donor with prostate cancer. Sequenced material: PBMCs, taken after low-dose radiotherapy plus immunotherapy. CDR3 DNA: TGTGCCAGCAGCCAGGCTCTAGGGGATACGGCACCCCTCCACTTT. Residues: CASSQALGDTAPLHF.